This T cell receptor beta chain was sequenced in a study of shared clonotypes between healthy human individuals. Across the study: The study enrolled two women and a few men aged 18 to 49. Three CD4 naive, three CD4 memory, two CD8 naive and one CD8 memory plate were used per donor.

Some clones are missing from TCRdb's copy, which holds only in-frame ones; the method was immunoSEQ multiplex PCR. In the table there are approximately 1.5 million clones, 95% to 99% of which are singletons. Comment on this clone: The antigen is unknown.

Study-wide results and limits: Clonotype sharing across several donors was observed for roughly 5% of naive CD4 clonotypes.

After removal of 4 bases from V and 0 bases from J, the junction contained 5 bases not matched to a gene. This CDR3 contains 16 residues. The germline V gene encodes CDR1 SGHTA and CDR2 FQGTGA. The V call is TRBV7-3, the J call TRBJ2-2; 7 bases agree with TRBD1. The sequenced sample was naive CD4+ T cells sorted from blood. Sample subset: CD45RA+ positively selected. This TCR was sampled from a young man in good health. The CDR3: CASSSKTGTNTGELFF. CDR3 sequence (DNA): TGTGCCAGCAGCTCTAAGACAGGGACGAACACCGGGGAGCTGTTTTTT. Full variable domain (missing parts from reference TRBV7-3 and TRBJ2-2): GAGVSQTPSNKVTEKGKYVELRCDPISGHTALYWYRQSLGQGPEFLIYFQGTGAADDSGLPNDRFFAVRPEGSVSTLKIQRTERGDSAVYLCASSSKTGTNTGELFFGEGSRLTVL.